These 26 T cell receptor beta chains were sequenced from one sample in a study of T cells in Graves' hyperthyroidism and ophthalmopathy. Researchers amplified the TCR beta CDR3 regions from RNA transcripts. An initial round of RT-PCR targeting the TCR CDR3 relied on the HTBI primer set. Each CDR3 protein is one row after TCRdb ran MiXCR on the multiplex PCR reads. The data show 370,000 or so distinct CDR3 sequences, roughly 13% seen once. Material for sequencing was blood. These receptors originate from a man aged 25 to 40 with Graves' hyperthyroidism that later progressed to Graves' ophthalmopathy.

CDR3 loop: CASSTLGLASSSGANVLTF. The CDR3, as DNA: TGTGCCAGCAGCACTTTGGGACTAGCGTCCAGCTCTGGGGCCAACGTCCTGACTTTC. The chain is built from TRBV7-2 and TRBJ2-6; 10 bases agree with TRBD2. J lost 0 bases, V lost 5 bases, and 10 bases had no gene match. CDR1 is SGHTA, CDR2 FQGNSA, per germline. This CDR3 is built from 19 residues.

The table lists this clonotype with many counts. The V call is TRBV11-2, the J call TRBJ1-5; the D gene is possibly TRBD1 (5 bases). The CDR3 is 14 amino acids. V shed 4 bases and J shed 2 bases, with 9 bases lying between them. From germline, CDR1 is SGHAT and CDR2 FQNNGV. The CDR3 sequence: CASSWEGGNQPQHF. The CDR3 bases are TGTGCCAGCAGCTGGGAAGGGGGCAATCAGCCCCAGCATTTT.

The CDR3 spells CASSPRRGGETQYF. The DNA of the CDR3 is TGTGCCAGCAGTCCCCGGAGGGGTGGAGAGACCCAGTACTTC. The rearrangement links TRBV27 to TRBJ2-5; a possible D gene is TRBD2 (6 bases). Trimming removed 5 bases from V and 4 bases from J, with 14 bases in between. The CDR3 length is 14 residues. CDR1 and CDR2 (germline): MNHEY, SMNVEV (reference sequence).

This clonotype has a single count. The CDR3 bases are TGTGCCAGCAGCCCCGGGACAGGGGTGTATGGGTACAAAAACATTCAGTACTTC. Translating gives CASSPGTGVYGYKNIQYF. The genes are TRBV7-9 and TRBJ2-4, with TRBD1 identical over 10 bases. This CDR3 has 18 residues. Germline V gene lookup returns CDR1 SEHNR and CDR2 FQNEAQ (reference sequence). V lost 5 bases, J lost 3 bases, and 13 bases stayed unmatched.

Comments on this clonotype: A junction end diverges from the germline sequence, so it may reflect a read error. The gene calls are TRBV12-3 or TRBV12-4 and TRBJ1-4; D may be TRBD1 (6 bases). CDR3 size: 16 residues. CDR3 coding DNA: TGTGCCAGCAGTCTCCTCGTTGGGGGGCGCGAAGAAAAACGGTTTTTT. Translating gives CASSLLVGGREEKRFF.

As to this clonotype: A much larger clone lies one base from this, so it may be a read error. The V gene is TRBV13, the J gene TRBJ2-7; D call uncertain. The CDR3 runs 14 residues. Trimming cost V 0 bases and J 2 bases, with 8 bases left between them. In germline, CDR1 is PRHDT, CDR2 FYEKMQ (reference sequence). Here the CDR3 reads CASSLGQDPYEQYF. The CDR3 nucleotides are TGTGCCAGCAGCTTAGGCCAGGATCCCTACGAGCAGTACTTC.

This clonotype was detected only a few times. The chain recombines TRBV7-2 with TRBJ2-7; 10 nucleotides align to TRBD1. Per germline, CDR1 SGHTA and CDR2 FQGNSA. The V gene end was trimmed by 0 bases and the J gene end by 6 bases; junction bases not matched to a gene: 2. The CDR3 totals 14 residues. CDR3 sequence: CASSLAGTGAEQYF. The CDR3 DNA follows: TGTGCCAGCAGCTTAGCTGGGACAGGGGCCGAGCAGTACTTC.

The chain employs TRBV3-1 and TRBJ2-7, with D maybe TRBD2 (5 bases). V was shortened by 0 bases and J by 1 base, with 13 bases between the two germline ends. There are 16 residues in the CDR3. CDR1 and CDR2 (germline): LGHDT, YNNKEL (reference sequence). The CDR3 region is CASSQDISGPSYEQYF. The CDR3 DNA reads TGTGCCAGCAGCCAAGATATCAGCGGACCTTCCTACGAGCAGTACTTC.

There are a few counts of this clonotype. The chain combines TRBV6-1 with TRBJ1-2; D may be TRBD1 (5 bases). Per the germline V gene, CDR1 is MNHNS and CDR2 is SASEGT. This CDR3 has 13 amino acids. Trimming took off 6 bases at V and 6 bases at J, with 14 bases between the two ends. CDR3 sequence: CASSQGSMDGYTF. In DNA, the CDR3 is TGTGCCAGCAGCCAGGGTTCAATGGATGGCTACACCTTC.

CDR3 in amino acids: CASSLAQGYAQYF. In nucleotides, the CDR3 is TGTGCCAGCAGTTTAGCACAGGGTTACGCGCAGTATTTT. This chain links TRBV27 with TRBJ2-3; maybe TRBD1 (6 bases). The V gene's germline CDR1 is MNHEY and CDR2 SMNVEV (reference sequence). Trimming removed 2 bases at V and 10 bases at J, with 13 bases between. The CDR3 runs to 13 residues.

In this sample, this clonotype turned up many times. The genes are TRBV2 and TRBJ2-1; D ambiguous. Germline assignment: CDR1 SNHLY and CDR2 FYNNEI. The V gene lost 7 bases and the J gene lost 10 bases, with 11 bases spanning the gap. This CDR3 region has 11 residues. The CDR3 reads CASTTSTEQFF. CDR3 coding DNA: TGTGCCAGCACTACTTCAACCGAGCAGTTCTTC.

V usage is TRBV20-1 and J usage is TRBJ2-1, with TRBD2 matching over 7 bases. Trimming removed 5 bases from V and 2 bases from J; junction bases left unmatched: 6. This CDR3 is built from 14 residues. CDR1 and CDR2 from the germline V gene are DFQATT and SNEGSKA (reference sequence). CDR3 nucleotides: TGCAGTGCTCCTCGGGGGGTCCCCTACAATGAGCAGTTCTTC. Amino acid sequence: CSAPRGVPYNEQFF.

There are many counts of this clonotype. The gene calls are TRBV6-1 and TRBJ1-2; 7 bases line up with TRBD1. The CDR3 sequence is 12 residues long. V trimming: 7 bases; J trimming: 8 bases; junction bases outside the gene matches: 7. Germline V gene sequence: CDR1 MNHNS, CDR2 SASEGT. The CDR3 DNA reads TGTGCCAGCAAACCGGGACAGCGGGGCTACACCTTC. It encodes CASKPGQRGYTF.

The CDR3 DNA reads TGTGCCAGCAGCTTGCCTAGCGGGGGACACAATGAGCAGTTCTTC. It yields the protein CASSLPSGGHNEQFF. V usage is TRBV5-4 and J usage is TRBJ2-1, with 10 bases matching TRBD2. Germline CDR1 is SGHNT and CDR2 is YYREEE (reference sequence). V shed 1 base and J 5 bases; nucleotides not matched to a gene: 3. This CDR3 is 15 amino acids long.

This clonotype was observed at least ten times. CDR3 nucleotides: TGCGCCAGCAGCCCGGGACACAGTAGCACAGATACGCAGTATTTT. It specifies CASSPGHSSTDTQYF. The chain recombines TRBV5-1 with TRBJ2-3; D is perhaps TRBD1 (6 bases). CDR3 length equals 15 residues. V shed 4 bases and J shed 0 bases, with 12 bases lying between them. Germline lookup yields CDR1 SGHRS and CDR2 YFSETQ.

This clonotype has a handful of counts. It may be a read error: a sequence one base away is much more abundant. This chain links TRBV12-3 or TRBV12-4 with TRBJ2-3, with D maybe TRBD1 (6 bases). V lost 11 bases, J lost 2 bases, and 20 bases lay in between. The CDR3 is 15 residues long. CDR3 sequence: CACTLLGGTTDTQYF. The CDR3 bases are TGTGCCTGCACCCTTCTAGGGGGAACCACAGATACGCAGTATTTT.

The chain recombines TRBV6-6 with TRBJ2-1, with 11 bases that match TRBD2. J lost 8 bases, V lost 0 bases, and 6 bases had no gene match. Germline CDR1 is MNHNY and CDR2 is SVGAGI (reference sequence). The CDR3 loop spans 16 amino acids. The CDR3 nucleotides read TGTGCCAGCAGTTACTCGGGGCTAGCGGGGGGACATGAGCAGTTCTTC. Amino acids: CASSYSGLAGGHEQFF.

This clonotype has a count of ten or more. The rearrangement uses TRBV7-9 and TRBJ2-3, with D unclear. The CDR3 has 13 amino acids. CDR1 SEHNR and CDR2 FQNEAQ come from the germline V gene (reference sequence). V shed 3 bases and J shed 5 bases, with 9 bases lying between them. DNA of the CDR3: TGTGCCAGCAGCTTCTCAGGAATAGATACGCAGTATTTT. This translates into CASSFSGIDTQYF.

The chain joins TRBV7-2 to TRBJ1-3; 9 nucleotides align to TRBD1. The germline V gene encodes CDR1 SGHTA and CDR2 FQGNSA. The CDR3 has 15 amino acids. Germline trimming cut 1 base from V and 3 bases from J; bases unmatched to any gene: 1. This CDR3 reads CASSLGTGVGNTIYF. Written as DNA, the CDR3 is TGTGCCAGCAGCTTAGGGACAGGGGTTGGAAACACCATATATTTT.

This clonotype was observed many times. CDR3 DNA: TGTGCCACCCAGGGGGTTGAGCTTCGTAATTCACCCCTCCACTTT. It is translated as CATQGVELRNSPLHF. J is TRBJ1-6 and V is TRBV28, with TRBD1 matching over 7 bases. CDR1 and CDR2 (germline): MDHEN, SYDVKM. Trimming cost V 10 bases and J 6 bases; bases outside gene matches: 12. This CDR3 spans 15 amino acids. The full variable domain, completed using reference TRBV28 and TRBJ1-6, is DVKVTQSSRYLVKRTGEKVFLECVQDMDHENMFWYRQDPGLGLRLIYFSYDVKMKEKGDIPEGYSVSREKKERFSLILESASTNQTSMYLCATQGVELRNSPLHFGNGTRLTVT.

This chain links TRBV30 with TRBJ2-2; D is unclear. Germline CDR1 reads GTSNPN; CDR2 reads SVGIG (reference sequence). With 4 bases removed from V and 1 base from J, the gap between germline ends came to 7 bases. The CDR3 totals 13 residues. The CDR3: CAWNRQNTGELFF. The CDR3 coding sequence is TGTGCCTGGAATAGGCAGAACACCGGGGAGCTGTTTTTT.

Many counts were recorded for this clonotype. V is TRBV20-1 and J is TRBJ2-5, with 7 nucleotides matching TRBD1. The CDR3 has 12 amino acids. Germline V CDR1 and CDR2: DFQATT, SNEGSKA (reference sequence). The V gene end was trimmed by 3 bases and the J gene end by 4 bases; junction bases not matched to a gene: 2. Here the CDR3 DNA reads TGCAGTGCTAGGACAGGGCTAGAGACCCAGTACTTC. It is translated as CSARTGLETQYF.

This clonotype was found a few times. J is TRBJ1-5 and V is TRBV5-1; weak D call: TRBD1 (6 bases). The CDR3 sequence is 14 residues long. Germline lookup yields CDR1 SGHRS and CDR2 YFSETQ. Trimming shortened V by 4 bases and J by 7 bases, and 15 bases separated the two germline ends. The CDR3 DNA reads as TGCGCCAGCAGCCAGGACAGCCCGATGCAGCCCCAGCATTTT. It encodes CASSQDSPMQPQHF.

This clonotype has a handful of counts. The CDR3 region has the DNA TGTGCCGGTACCGGGAACGAAAATGAGCAGTTCTTC. Protein sequence: CAGTGNENEQFF. This sequence joins TRBV6-1 and TRBJ2-1; a possible D gene is TRBD2 (5 bases). CDR1 MNHNS and CDR2 SASEGT come from the germline V gene. This CDR3 comprises 12 residues. Trimming left V 11 bases short and J 7 bases short, with 15 bases between.

This clonotype appeared many times. The chain has TRBV24-1 and TRBJ2-5; D is ambiguous. CDR3 size: 13 residues. Trimming stripped 1 base from V and 3 bases from J, with 5 bases between. Germline CDR1 reads KGHDR; CDR2 reads SFDVKD. The CDR3 DNA sequence: TGTGCCACCAGTGATTTCGCCGAAGAGACCCAGTACTTC. Translating it yields CATSDFAEETQYF.

In its sample, this clonotype was seen a few times. The germline gene is not matched at one end of the junction; a read error may be the cause. The chain links TRBV5-1 to TRBJ2-5; the D is unclear. Germline CDR1 SGHRS, CDR2 YFSETQ. The CDR3 is made up of 13 amino acids. CDR3 DNA sequence: TGCACCAGCAGCTTTTTTGGTGCCGAGACCCAGTACTTC. Translated, it gives CTSSFFGAETQYF.